What follows describes a single TCR beta chain. Its antigen is unknown. No much larger clonotype is one base removed from it; base qualities were not supplied. For sequencing, an Illumina HiSeq 1500 was employed. TCRdb's own reprocessing of the public reads used fastp at Q25 and MiXCR and kept productive beta chains. All rows with the same CDR3 protein become a single entry with the most common DNA and genes. Counted in this sample were some 920,000 distinct CDR3 sequences; 31% of them appeared once. Of the sample, more than 12% is held by the ten largest clones. The data stem from a study of T cell repertoires in cytomegalovirus infection (dated by TCRdb to between 2018 and 2021). Turning to the overall study: Peptide stimulations targeted recently identified HLA-C-restricted CMV epitopes, whose presentation resists viral immunomodulation, together with well-studied HLA-B-restricted epitopes. The HLA type of each donor mattered for the analysis, because public TCR beta signatures pointed to carriage of CMV infection along with the matching HLA type.

On the study overall, not on this receptor specifically: The ex vivo response was dominated by HLA-C-restricted CMV-specific TCR beta clonotypes, which also provided the single most frequent clonotype in two of eight donors. In both this cohort and an independent roughly 330-donor cohort, the cumulative frequency of public TCR beta family members distinguished carriers of CMV infection plus the relevant HLA type.

This sample's treatment or condition label indicates: in vitro stimulation with specific CMV peptide epitopes to enrich CMV-specific T cells. The germline V gene (reference sequence) provides CDR1 LNHDA and CDR2 SQIVND. The CDR3 goes from the cysteine to the phenylalanine over 12 residues. Left in the record is the CDR3 DNA by itself, 36 bases read in frame from the first base. Deletion took 11 bases off V and 5 bases off J, with a span of 15 bases between the germline ends. The sequenced sample was cultured CD8+ T cells from PBMCs, obtained from culture after CMV antigen stimulation. The rearranged segments are TRBV19 and TRBJ1-1; the D gene is possibly TRBD1, with 5 bases matching. The receptor was derived from a human donor in good health (CMV status not recorded). Some clones in this sample may be carry-over from other donors' samples. The nucleotide sequence is given as TGTGCCGGGAGTACCGGGGGGACTGAAGCTTTCTTT. Translated, this gives CAGSTGGTEAFF.